This TCR beta chain was sequenced during a study of T-cell memory formation after mild COVID-19. Study-wide findings and caveats: CD4+ contracting clones were found mainly in CM and EM, and CD8+ ones in EMRA.

MiXCR, run by TCRdb on the 5' RACE reads, gives a single entry per CDR3 protein. The sample includes some 130,000 distinct CDR3 sequences, around 15% of them seen just once. Losses at the gene ends were 3 bases for V and 7 bases for J; bases not matched to a gene: 8. The CDR3 has 15 residues. The germline V gene encodes CDR1 SGDLS and CDR2 YYNGEE. On this clonotype itself: Its antigen is not known.

The V call is TRBV9, the J call TRBJ1-4, with 8 bases fitting TRBD1. The sequencing sample was made of PBMCs or a T cell subset sorted from them (not recorded which). This TCR was sampled from a man younger than 35 who had mild COVID-19 (a few samples of this study predate the infection). Cell type and time point are not known. The CDR3 DNA is TGTGCCAGCAGCGCAGATGCAGGGGGCGGTGAAAAACTGTTTTTT. It translates to CASSADAGGGEKLFF.